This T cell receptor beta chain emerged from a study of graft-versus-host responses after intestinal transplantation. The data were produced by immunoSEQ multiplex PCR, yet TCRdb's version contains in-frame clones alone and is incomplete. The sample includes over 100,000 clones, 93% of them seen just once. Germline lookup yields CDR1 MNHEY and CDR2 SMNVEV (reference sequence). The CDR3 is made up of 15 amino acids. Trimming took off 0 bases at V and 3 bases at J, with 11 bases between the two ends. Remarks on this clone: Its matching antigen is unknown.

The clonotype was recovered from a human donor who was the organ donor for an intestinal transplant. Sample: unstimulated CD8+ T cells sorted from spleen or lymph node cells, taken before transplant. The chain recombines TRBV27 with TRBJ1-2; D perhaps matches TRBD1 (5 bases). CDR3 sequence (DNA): TGTGCCAGCAGTTTATCTAGTGGGGGGTACTATGGCTACACCTTC. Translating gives CASSLSSGGYYGYTF.